Each of the 29 T cell receptor beta chains below was sequenced from the same sample in a study of spatial heterogeneity in lung cancer. Described time point: blood at routine non-recurrence follow-up after resection. In TCRdb, the 5' RACE reads were re-called with MiXCR into one record per CDR3 protein. Here the sample spans 60,000 to 85,000 distinct CDR3 sequences, 8% to 9.5% being singletons. Material: PBMCs, obtained at follow-up. The source is a female donor with early-stage non-small cell lung cancer.

This clonotype has ten or more counts. This sequence joins TRBV30 and TRBJ1-5; D is possibly TRBD1 (5 bases). This CDR3 region has 14 residues. Germline lookup yields CDR1 GTSNPN and CDR2 SVGIG (reference sequence). Trimming shortened V by 0 bases and J by 4 bases, and 10 bases separated the two germline ends. The CDR3 protein is CAWSVPGTNQPQHF. The CDR3 DNA reads as TGTGCCTGGAGTGTACCCGGGACTAATCAGCCCCAGCATTTT.

The gene calls are TRBV7-8 and TRBJ2-3, with no clear D. This CDR3 is built from 17 residues. V was shortened by 6 bases and J by 2 bases, with 21 bases between the two germline ends. The V gene's germline CDR1 is SGHVS and CDR2 FQNEAQ. CDR3 amino acids: CASRGTPPYRSTDTQYF. The CDR3 DNA reads TGTGCCAGCAGAGGTACCCCACCCTACCGCTCCACAGATACGCAGTATTTT.

The chain links TRBV5-1 to TRBJ2-7; D may be TRBD1 or TRBD2 (5 bases each). From germline, CDR1 is SGHRS and CDR2 YFSETQ. With 0 bases removed from V and 0 bases from J, the gap between germline ends came to 13 bases. The CDR3 has 16 residues. The CDR3 nucleotides are TGCGCCAGCAGCTTGGCCCGGGGCGGTGCCTCCTACGAGCAGTACTTC. It encodes CASSLARGGASYEQYF.

This clonotype came up many times. The chain recombines TRBV5-1 with TRBJ2-7, with D perhaps assigned TRBD1 or TRBD2 (5 bases each). CDR3 size: 13 residues. The ends were cut back, 2 bases at V and 7 bases at J, with 13 bases in the middle. Germline V lookup: CDR1 SGHRS, CDR2 YFSETQ. CDR3 DNA sequence: TGCGCCAGCAGCTTCCCGGGGCCAGGGGAGCAGTACTTC. This codes for CASSFPGPGEQYF.

This clonotype was observed a handful of times. The chain is built from TRBV3-1 and TRBJ2-7; D gene ambiguous. This CDR3 comprises 14 residues. Germline V lookup: CDR1 LGHDT, CDR2 YNNKEL (reference sequence). Trimming pared 2 bases from V and 7 bases from J, leaving 15 bases between. CDR3 protein: CASSQSTSTPEQYF. In DNA form, the CDR3 reads TGTGCCAGCAGCCAATCAACGTCTACCCCGGAGCAGTACTTC.

The table lists this clonotype with many counts. V is TRBV7-9 and J is TRBJ2-1; possible D gene TRBD2, 6 bases. CDR1 is SEHNR and CDR2 is FQNEAQ in the germline V gene (reference sequence). The CDR3 has 16 amino acids. The V and J ends lost 10 bases and 6 bases respectively, with 25 bases between them. The CDR3 reads CATAPPYRLSGNEQFF. DNA for the CDR3: TGTGCCACCGCCCCACCCTATCGACTTAGCGGCAATGAGCAGTTCTTC.

This clonotype was recorded many times. This rearrangement joins TRBV27 to TRBJ2-3; TRBD1 matches at 9 bases. V shed 8 bases and J 4 bases; nucleotides not matched to a gene: 13. This CDR3 is built from 16 residues. Germline values: CDR1 MNHEY, CDR2 SMNVEV (reference sequence). In DNA form, the CDR3 reads TGTGCCAGCGGGCTGGCCCCTTGGACAGGGGCAGATACGCAGTATTTT. Amino acids: CASGLAPWTGADTQYF.

Many counts were recorded for this clonotype. The rearrangement uses TRBV27 and TRBJ2-1; D perhaps matches TRBD2 (6 bases). V shed 5 bases and J shed 3 bases, with 14 bases lying between them. The V gene's germline CDR1 is MNHEY and CDR2 SMNVEV (reference sequence). This CDR3 spans 15 amino acids. The CDR3 coding sequence is TGTGCCAGCAGTCCCACTAGCAGCTACTACAATGAGCAGTTCTTC. Its protein is CASSPTSSYYNEQFF.

This chain connects TRBV27 to TRBJ1-1; 7 nucleotides line up with TRBD1. Germline V gene lookup returns CDR1 MNHEY and CDR2 SMNVEV (reference sequence). CDR3 length: 13 amino acids. Trimming cost V 7 bases and J 6 bases; bases outside gene matches: 8. The CDR3 protein is CASKTGLIAEAFF. CDR3 coding DNA: TGTGCCAGCAAGACAGGGTTGATCGCTGAAGCTTTCTTT.

This clonotype was picked up many times. The chain is built from TRBV24-1 and TRBJ2-2; 8 bases fit TRBD1. CDR3 length: 15 residues. V lost 3 bases to trimming and J lost 6 bases; unmatched junction nucleotides: 5. The germline V gene has CDR1 KGHDR and CDR2 SFDVKD. CDR3: CATSDGQGISGELFF. CDR3 DNA sequence: TGTGCCACCAGTGATGGACAGGGAATATCCGGGGAGCTGTTTTTT.

This clonotype was counted many times. The J gene is TRBJ1-1, the V gene TRBV19; D remains ambiguous. Germline CDR1 is LNHDA and CDR2 is SQIVND (reference sequence). The CDR3 runs to 14 residues. Trimming pared 10 bases from V and 2 bases from J, leaving 17 bases between. CDR3 DNA sequence: TGTGCCACCCTCTCGAGTTGGACTAACACTGAAGCTTTCTTT. The encoded protein is CATLSSWTNTEAFF. Combining the CDR3 with reference TRBV19 and TRBJ1-1 gives the whole variable domain DGGITQSPKYLFRKEGQNVTLSCEQNLNHDAMYWYRQDPGQGLRLIYYSQIVNDFQKGDIAEGYSVSREKKESFPLTVTSAQKNPTAFYLCATLSSWTNTEAFFGQGTRLTVV.

This chain uses TRBV20-1 with TRBJ2-3; 8 bases are shared with TRBD2. CDR1 is DFQATT, CDR2 SNEGSKA, per germline (reference sequence). V shed 5 bases, J shed 1 base, and the junction held 8 bases outside the gene matches. The CDR3 consists of 15 residues. In DNA, the CDR3 is TGCAGTGCTCCCCCCCGGCGGGAGGGCACAGATACGCAGTATTTT. Translating it yields CSAPPRREGTDTQYF.

In the case of this clonotype: A much bigger clone sits one base away, suggesting this may be a read error. Here the CDR3 omits its conserved ending phenylalanine or tryptophan, so a read error is the likely source. J is TRBJ2-2 and V is TRBV7-2; D call uncertain. With 5 bases removed from V and 5 bases from J, the gap between germline ends came to 18 bases. CDR1 is SGHTA and CDR2 is FQGNSA in the germline V gene. This CDR3 has 16 residues. CDR3 protein: CASSLEPGFRTGELFL. CDR3 nucleotides: TGTGCCAGCAGCCTGGAACCAGGCTTTCGGACCGGGGAGCTGTTTTTA.

This clonotype was counted ten times or more. The CDR3 nucleotides read TGTGCCAGCAGCCAAGACAGGGGAGCTGAAGCTTTCTTT. Translated: CASSQDRGAEAFF. The chain combines TRBV3-1 with TRBJ1-1, with D perhaps TRBD1 (6 bases). There are 13 residues in the CDR3. Germline lookup yields CDR1 LGHDT and CDR2 YNNKEL (reference sequence). Trimming cost V 0 bases and J 6 bases, with 8 bases left between them.

The table lists this clonotype with many counts. The chain employs TRBV18 and TRBJ2-7; unclear D gene. Looked up from germline, CDR1 is KGHSH and CDR2 is LQKENI. The CDR3 has 13 residues. Trimming pared 2 bases from V and 7 bases from J, leaving 12 bases between. CDR3 sequence (DNA): TGTGCCAGCTCACCAATCGTCACGGCGGAGCAGTACTTC. Residues: CASSPIVTAEQYF.

V usage is TRBV6-5 and J usage is TRBJ2-7; 8 bases align to TRBD1. Germline values: CDR1 MNHEY, CDR2 SVGAGI. After removal of 0 bases from V and 4 bases from J, the junction contained 5 bases not matched to a gene. The CDR3 is made up of 15 amino acids. CDR3 residues: CASSYSTGVPYEQYF. As DNA, the CDR3 is TGTGCCAGCAGTTACTCGACAGGGGTCCCTTACGAGCAGTACTTC.

This clonotype came up many times. V usage is TRBV9 and J usage is TRBJ2-3, with TRBD2 matching over 10 bases. Germline lookup yields CDR1 SGDLS and CDR2 YYNGEE. The trim removed 4 bases at V and 5 bases at J, leaving 19 bases unmatched. This CDR3 is built from 19 residues. CDR3 in DNA: TGTGCCAGCAGCCCCCGACAGGGCTCCTTACTAGCGGGAATAGATACGCAGTATTTT. Translation gives CASSPRQGSLLAGIDTQYF.

In this sample, this clonotype turned up many times. The rearrangement links TRBV27 to TRBJ2-7; 7 nucleotides line up with TRBD1. The CDR3 is made up of 15 amino acids. After removal of 3 bases from V and 4 bases from J, the junction contained 9 bases not matched to a gene. In germline, CDR1 is MNHEY, CDR2 SMNVEV (reference sequence). CDR3 amino acids: CASSLPDRAAYEQYF. Here the CDR3 DNA reads TGTGCCAGCAGTTTGCCCGACAGGGCCGCATACGAGCAGTACTTC.

The rearrangement links TRBV11-1 to TRBJ2-3; D call uncertain. CDR3 length: 15 amino acids. Trimming cost V 3 bases and J 2 bases, with 12 bases left between them. Per the germline V gene, CDR1 is SGHAT and CDR2 is FQDESV (reference sequence). CDR3 DNA sequence: TGTGCCAGCAGCTTCAGAGCGCCCAACACAGATACGCAGTATTTT. Translation: CASSFRAPNTDTQYF.

This clonotype was counted a few times. The chain links TRBV11-2 to TRBJ2-1, with 9 bases aligning to TRBD2. This CDR3 has 15 residues. Germline V CDR1 and CDR2: SGHAT, FQNNGV. Trimming took 5 bases from V and 7 from J; bases not matched to a gene: 9. The CDR3 region is CASSPGYSGSNEQFF. CDR3 DNA: TGTGCCAGCAGCCCGGGGTATAGCGGGAGTAATGAGCAGTTCTTC.

This clonotype occurred a few times. This chain uses TRBV5-8 with TRBJ2-1, with 8 positions matching TRBD1. This CDR3 has 12 residues. V lost 7 bases to trimming and J lost 11 bases; unmatched junction nucleotides: 8. From germline, CDR1 is SGHTS and CDR2 YDEGEE. CDR3 DNA sequence: TGTGCCAGCGGCTGGCAGGGGGCCCAGCAGTTCTTC. Its translation: CASGWQGAQQFF.

This clonotype was recorded at least ten times. V usage is TRBV20-1 and J usage is TRBJ2-1, with 14 bases lining up with TRBD2. In germline, CDR1 is DFQATT, CDR2 SNEGSKA (reference sequence). The CDR3 has 16 amino acids. Unmatched junction bases numbered 6, after V lost 1 base and J lost 7 bases. The CDR3 loop is CSARAFGLAGGNEQFF. The CDR3 coding sequence is TGCAGTGCTAGAGCTTTTGGACTAGCGGGAGGAAATGAGCAGTTCTTC.

This clonotype was seen repeatedly, ten times or more. V is TRBV18 and J is TRBJ2-5, with D perhaps matching TRBD2 (6 bases). The germline V and J ends were trimmed by 3 bases and 2 bases, with 10 bases remaining between them. Germline loops: CDR1 KGHSH, CDR2 LQKENI. This CDR3 has 14 amino acids. Here the CDR3 DNA reads TGTGCCAGCTCACCTTCCCGGGAGCAAGAGACCCAGTACTTC. Amino acid sequence: CASSPSREQETQYF.

Many counts were recorded for this clonotype. The CDR3 DNA is TGTGCCAGCAGCTTGCTGGGTTCTAGGAGGAACGAGCAGTACTTC. It is translated as CASSLLGSRRNEQYF. The chain uses TRBV5-8 and TRBJ2-7, with TRBD2 as a possible D gene (5 bases). The CDR3 spans 15 residues. Germline CDR1 reads SGHTS; CDR2 reads YDEGEE. V shed 1 base and J shed 5 bases, with 16 bases lying between them. Variable domain in full (rest from reference TRBV5-8 and TRBJ2-7): EAGVTQSPTHLIKTRGQQATLRCSPISGHTSVYWYQQALGLGLQFLLWYDEGEERNRGNFPPRFSGRQFPNYSSELNVNALELEDSALYLCASSLLGSRRNEQYFGPGTRLTVT.

This clonotype was recorded at least ten times. This chain connects TRBV18 to TRBJ1-4; no reliable D call. Germline V gives CDR1 KGHSH, CDR2 LQKENI. V was shortened by 4 bases and J by 5 bases, with 5 bases between the two germline ends. The length of the CDR3 is 12 residues. The CDR3 DNA is TGTGCCAGCTCACGGGAGAATGAAAAACTGTTTTTT. Its translation: CASSRENEKLFF.

This clonotype was recorded at least ten times. The rearrangement links TRBV6-2 or TRBV6-3 to TRBJ2-7; D is uncertain. Germline lookup yields CDR1 MNHEY and CDR2 SVGEGT. Trimming removed 7 bases from V and 4 bases from J, with 11 bases in between. The CDR3 has 12 amino acids. The CDR3 loop reads CASTNTEYEQYF. Here the CDR3 DNA reads TGTGCCAGCACTAACACAGAGTACGAGCAGTACTTC.

This clonotype was counted ten times or more. This rearrangement joins TRBV12-3 or TRBV12-4 to TRBJ1-2; D gene ambiguous. This CDR3 comprises 12 residues. The V and J ends lost 6 bases and 4 bases respectively, with 9 bases between them. The CDR3 region has the DNA TGTGCCAGCAGACGGGTTGGCTATGGCTACACCTTC. Its protein is CASRRVGYGYTF.

This clonotype has ten or more counts. V gene TRBV13 combines with J gene TRBJ2-7; TRBD1 might be the D (6 bases). The V end was cut by 0 bases, the J end by 0 bases, with 9 bases between. The V gene's germline CDR1 is PRHDT and CDR2 FYEKMQ (reference sequence). The CDR3 covers 15 residues. The CDR3 nucleotides are TGTGCCAGCAGCTTAGGGGCAGGGGTCTCCTACGAGCAGTACTTC. This encodes CASSLGAGVSYEQYF.

This clonotype was recorded at least ten times. The V gene is TRBV24-1, the J gene TRBJ2-3; 12 bases align to TRBD2. V gave up 5 bases and J gave up 0 bases; unmatched junction bases: 11. This CDR3 region has 19 residues. Per germline, CDR1 KGHDR and CDR2 SFDVKD. The CDR3 sequence is CATSGSTSGSDPSTDTQYF. In nucleotides, the CDR3 is TGTGCCACCAGTGGGTCGACTAGCGGGAGTGACCCTAGCACAGATACGCAGTATTTT.